These T cell receptor beta chains were read from a single sample in a study of PD-L1 blockade in urothelial cancer. Method: immunoSEQ multiplex PCR; TCRdb's copy keeps in-frame clones and lacks some. The sample consists of around 45,000 clones, approximately 83% of them appearing once. Sequenced here: PBMCs, sampled around atezolizumab (anti-PD-L1) treatment. The receptors here all came from a man between 60 and 70 years old with urothelial cancer. Each CDR3 is given with its conserved first and last residue. D genes are given only for firm matches. Clone size, where shown, is once, few, many, or a class for clones that have expanded.

d_call: -
j_call: TRBJ1-1
clone_size: -
v_call: TRBV28
cdr3_aa: CASSFRGLNTEAFF
cdr3_nt: TGTGCCAGCAGTTTCAGAGGTCTGAACACTGAAGCTTTCTTT

d_call: TRBD1
j_call: TRBJ1-6
clone_size: -
v_call: TRBV7-6
cdr3_aa: CASSSLTGDNSPLHF
cdr3_nt: TGTGCCAGCAGCTCACTAACAGGGGATAATTCACCCCTCCACTTT

d_call: -
j_call: TRBJ1-4
clone_size: -
v_call: TRBV10-1
cdr3_aa: CASSHNEKLFF
cdr3_nt: TGCGCCAGCAGCCATAATGAAAAACTGTTTTTT

d_call: TRBD2
j_call: TRBJ2-5
clone_size: once
v_call: TRBV23-1
cdr3_aa: CASSQPTSGGAQETQYF
cdr3_nt: TGCGCCAGCAGTCAACCTACTAGCGGGGGGGCACAAGAGACCCAGTACTTC

d_call: -
j_call: TRBJ2-7
clone_size: -
v_call: TRBV4-1
cdr3_aa: CASSPSRFRGSYEQYF
cdr3_nt: TGCGCCAGCAGCCCCAGTCGTTTCCGGGGCTCCTACGAGCAGTACTTC

d_call: -
j_call: TRBJ2-5
clone_size: -
v_call: TRBV29-1
cdr3_aa: CSENAGPGETQYF
cdr3_nt: TGCAGCGAGAACGCAGGGCCGGGCGAGACCCAGTACTTC

d_call: TRBD1
j_call: TRBJ2-1
clone_size: -
v_call: TRBV11-2
cdr3_aa: CASSPNTGAEEQFF
cdr3_nt: TGTGCCAGCAGCCCCAACACAGGGGCAGAGGAGCAGTTCTTC

d_call: TRBD1
j_call: TRBJ1-2
clone_size: once
v_call: TRBV6-1
cdr3_aa: CASSEGTAQSINYGYTF
cdr3_nt: TGTGCCAGCAGTGAGGGGACAGCCCAGAGCATTAACTATGGCTACACCTTC

d_call: -
j_call: TRBJ2-7
clone_size: -
v_call: TRBV11-2
cdr3_aa: CASSSLKYSYEQYF
cdr3_nt: TGTGCCAGCAGCTCGTTGAAATACAGCTACGAGCAGTACTTC

d_call: -
j_call: TRBJ1-4
clone_size: -
v_call: TRBV5-6
cdr3_aa: CASSLWLRGEKLFF
cdr3_nt: TGTGCCAGCAGCTTGTGGCTGCGGGGAGAAAAACTGTTTTTT

d_call: -
j_call: TRBJ2-5
clone_size: -
v_call: TRBV2
cdr3_aa: CASKAKETQYF
cdr3_nt: TGTGCCAGCAAAGCAAAGGAGACCCAGTACTTC

d_call: -
j_call: TRBJ2-3
clone_size: -
v_call: TRBV19
cdr3_aa: CASSGRVDTDTQYF
cdr3_nt: TGTGCCAGTAGTGGTCGGGTGGACACAGATACGCAGTATTTT

d_call: TRBD2
j_call: TRBJ2-3
clone_size: -
v_call: TRBV10-3
cdr3_aa: CAISESASGGWDTQYF
cdr3_nt: TGTGCCATCAGTGAGTCGGCTAGCGGGGGCTGGGATACGCAGTATTTT

d_call: -
j_call: TRBJ1-2
clone_size: -
v_call: TRBV5-1
cdr3_aa: CASSLDRQAYGYTF
cdr3_nt: TGCGCCAGCAGCTTGGACAGGCAAGCTTATGGCTACACCTTC

d_call: -
j_call: TRBJ1-5
clone_size: -
v_call: TRBV7-9
cdr3_aa: CASSSGNQPQHF
cdr3_nt: TGTGCCAGCAGCTCAGGGAATCAGCCCCAGCATTTT

d_call: TRBD2
j_call: TRBJ2-4
clone_size: -
v_call: TRBV30
cdr3_aa: CAWSVGAGGWYF
cdr3_nt: TGTGCCTGGAGTGTTGGGGCGGGAGGTTGGTACTTC

d_call: TRBD1
j_call: TRBJ1-2
clone_size: -
v_call: TRBV7-9
cdr3_aa: CASSEGTAWGYTF
cdr3_nt: TGTGCCAGCAGCGAGGGGACAGCTTGGGGCTACACCTTC

d_call: TRBD1
j_call: TRBJ1-2
clone_size: -
v_call: TRBV2
cdr3_aa: CAGQGARGYGYTF
cdr3_nt: TGTGCCGGCCAGGGGGCGCGAGGCTATGGCTACACCTTC

d_call: -
j_call: TRBJ2-2
clone_size: -
v_call: TRBV2
cdr3_aa: CASSDQGPGELFF
cdr3_nt: TGTGCCAGCAGTGATCAGGGCCCCGGGGAGCTGTTTTTT

d_call: -
j_call: TRBJ1-6
clone_size: once
v_call: TRBV11-2
cdr3_aa: CASSPRGGPAINNSPLHF
cdr3_nt: TGTGCCAGCAGCCCGCGTGGAGGGCCTGCTATCAATAATTCACCCCTCCACTTT

d_call: -
j_call: TRBJ2-2
clone_size: -
v_call: TRBV2
cdr3_aa: CASSESGRPNTGELFF
cdr3_nt: TGTGCCAGCAGTGAGTCCGGGAGACCGAACACCGGGGAGCTGTTTTTT

d_call: -
j_call: TRBJ2-2
clone_size: -
v_call: TRBV30
cdr3_aa: CAWRTRLGGAGELFF
cdr3_nt: TGTGCCTGGAGGACCCGACTAGGAGGGGCCGGGGAGCTGTTTTTT

d_call: -
j_call: TRBJ1-1
clone_size: -
v_call: TRBV6-5
cdr3_aa: CASSRGVTGKAEAFF
cdr3_nt: TGTGCCAGCAGTCGCGGTGTGACGGGGAAGGCTGAAGCTTTCTTT

d_call: TRBD1
j_call: TRBJ2-1
clone_size: few
v_call: TRBV5-1
cdr3_aa: CASSTGTGGDEQFF
cdr3_nt: TGCGCCAGCAGCACCGGGACAGGGGGGGATGAGCAGTTCTTC

d_call: TRBD2
j_call: TRBJ2-3
clone_size: -
v_call: TRBV18
cdr3_aa: CASRGLAGRVDTQYF
cdr3_nt: TGTGCCAGCCGAGGACTAGCGGGGAGAGTAGATACGCAGTATTTT

d_call: TRBD1
j_call: TRBJ1-2
clone_size: few
v_call: TRBV28
cdr3_aa: CASRTPGQDTTF
cdr3_nt: TGTGCCAGCAGAACCCCAGGACAGGATACCACCTTC

d_call: -
j_call: TRBJ2-3
clone_size: -
v_call: TRBV7-9
cdr3_aa: CASSLDRQRPDTQYF
cdr3_nt: TGTGCCAGCAGCTTAGATCGACAGCGCCCAGATACGCAGTATTTT

d_call: TRBD2
j_call: TRBJ2-5
clone_size: -
v_call: TRBV28
cdr3_aa: CASSSRDGGSEETQYF
cdr3_nt: TGTGCCAGCAGTTCCCGGGACGGGGGGTCCGAAGAGACCCAGTACTTC

d_call: TRBD2
j_call: TRBJ2-1
clone_size: -
v_call: TRBV7-8
cdr3_aa: CASSPGGNEQFF
cdr3_nt: TGTGCCAGCAGCCCGGGGGGTAATGAGCAGTTCTTC

d_call: TRBD1
j_call: TRBJ2-1
clone_size: -
v_call: TRBV18
cdr3_aa: CASSVEGQGWNEQFF
cdr3_nt: TGTGCCAGCTCAGTAGAGGGACAGGGGTGGAATGAGCAGTTCTTC

d_call: -
j_call: TRBJ1-2
clone_size: -
v_call: TRBV28
cdr3_aa: CASSTNNYGYTF
cdr3_nt: TGTGCCAGCAGTACAAACAACTATGGCTACACCTTC

d_call: -
j_call: TRBJ2-7
clone_size: -
v_call: TRBV5-8
cdr3_aa: CASSLDFPYEQYF
cdr3_nt: TGTGCCAGCAGCTTGGATTTCCCTTACGAGCAGTACTTC

d_call: TRBD2
j_call: TRBJ2-3
clone_size: -
v_call: TRBV7-8
cdr3_aa: CASSFDPGLAGGITDTQYF
cdr3_nt: TGTGCCAGCAGCTTCGACCCGGGACTAGCGGGGGGAATCACAGATACGCAGTATTTT

d_call: TRBD2
j_call: TRBJ2-5
clone_size: -
v_call: TRBV7-2
cdr3_aa: CASSLGRAGGPLQETQYF
cdr3_nt: TGTGCCAGCAGCTTAGGGCGTGCGGGGGGGCCTCTTCAAGAGACCCAGTACTTC

d_call: -
j_call: TRBJ2-3
clone_size: -
v_call: TRBV19
cdr3_aa: CASSLGQTNTDTQYF
cdr3_nt: TGTGCCAGTAGTCTAGGGCAGACAAACACAGATACGCAGTATTTT

d_call: TRBD1
j_call: TRBJ2-7
clone_size: -
v_call: TRBV27
cdr3_aa: CASSLYGTATLEQYF
cdr3_nt: TGTGCCAGCAGTTTATATGGGACAGCCACCCTCGAGCAGTACTTC

d_call: -
j_call: TRBJ1-2
clone_size: -
v_call: TRBV5-1
cdr3_aa: CASSLAAGLNYGYTF
cdr3_nt: TGCGCCAGCAGCTTGGCAGCGGGTCTCAACTATGGCTACACCTTC

d_call: -
j_call: TRBJ2-3
clone_size: few
v_call: TRBV5-1
cdr3_aa: CASSSELWGPGGTQYF
cdr3_nt: TGCGCCAGCAGCTCCGAACTGTGGGGGCCAGGAGGTACGCAGTATTTT

d_call: TRBD1
j_call: TRBJ1-1
clone_size: -
v_call: TRBV6-1
cdr3_aa: CASSWDRGCFF
cdr3_nt: TGTGCCAGCAGTTGGGACAGGGGCTGTTTCTTT

d_call: -
j_call: TRBJ1-5
clone_size: -
v_call: TRBV11-2
cdr3_aa: CASSLGGSNQPQHF
cdr3_nt: TGTGCCAGCAGCTTAGGAGGGAGCAATCAGCCCCAGCATTTT

d_call: -
j_call: TRBJ2-7
clone_size: -
v_call: TRBV5-4
cdr3_aa: CASSLAGDLSYEQYF
cdr3_nt: TGTGCCAGCAGCTTGGCGGGGGACCTTTCCTACGAGCAGTACTTC

d_call: -
j_call: TRBJ1-4
clone_size: -
v_call: TRBV28
cdr3_aa: CASNDKRARGEEKLFF
cdr3_nt: TGTGCCAGCAATGATAAGCGAGCGCGAGGTGAAGAAAAACTGTTTTTT

d_call: TRBD2
j_call: TRBJ2-3
clone_size: -
v_call: TRBV28
cdr3_aa: CASSPLAGGLHTDTQYF
cdr3_nt: TGTGCCAGCAGTCCTCTAGCGGGGGGGCTCCACACAGATACGCAGTATTTT

d_call: -
j_call: TRBJ1-2
clone_size: -
v_call: TRBV30
cdr3_aa: CAWSVVEGGRDNYGYTF
cdr3_nt: TGTGCCTGGAGTGTAGTGGAAGGAGGGCGTGATAACTATGGCTACACCTTC

d_call: TRBD2
j_call: TRBJ2-1
clone_size: -
v_call: TRBV18
cdr3_aa: CASSPLAGGANEQFF
cdr3_nt: TGTGCCAGCTCACCGCTAGCCGGGGGGGCCAATGAGCAGTTCTTC

d_call: -
j_call: TRBJ1-1
clone_size: -
v_call: TRBV15
cdr3_aa: CATSRDLFAVSAFF
cdr3_nt: TGTGCCACCAGCAGAGATCTTTTCGCGGTTTCGGCTTTCTTT

d_call: TRBD1
j_call: TRBJ2-2
clone_size: -
v_call: TRBV4-2
cdr3_aa: CASSRGTARTGELFF
cdr3_nt: TGTGCCAGCAGCCGGGGGACAGCTCGTACCGGGGAGCTGTTTTTT

d_call: TRBD1
j_call: TRBJ1-5
clone_size: -
v_call: TRBV28
cdr3_aa: CASTIRTGDYQPQHF
cdr3_nt: TGTGCCAGCACCATTAGGACAGGCGATTATCAGCCCCAGCATTTT

d_call: -
j_call: TRBJ1-4
clone_size: -
v_call: TRBV6-6
cdr3_aa: CASSYGEGKKEKLFF
cdr3_nt: TGTGCCAGCAGTTACGGGGAGGGGAAGAAGGAAAAACTGTTTTTT

d_call: -
j_call: TRBJ2-7
clone_size: -
v_call: TRBV5-1
cdr3_aa: CASSTTGPRDEQYF
cdr3_nt: TGCGCCAGCAGCACAACCGGGCCGCGGGACGAGCAGTACTTC

d_call: -
j_call: TRBJ1-2
clone_size: -
v_call: TRBV5-8
cdr3_aa: CASRQTEAKSFYGYTF
cdr3_nt: TGTGCCAGCAGACAAACTGAAGCGAAGAGCTTCTATGGCTACACCTTC

d_call: TRBD1
j_call: TRBJ1-2
clone_size: -
v_call: TRBV6-5
cdr3_aa: CASSTGGNGYTF
cdr3_nt: TGTGCCAGCAGCACAGGGGGCAATGGCTACACCTTC